What follows is one TCR beta chain and its context. This clone was detected a few times. Its cognate antigen has yet to be identified. Base qualities were left out, and no much larger clone turns up one base away. TCRbeta CDR3 regions were amplified from genomic DNA using the immunoSEQ Assay, a bias-controlled multiplex PCR. The study's own analysis went as follows. The number of nucleated cells in each sample was estimated from the amplification of reference gene primers within the assay. Sequence reads were collapsed and filtered to measure the absolute abundance of every unique TCRbeta CDR3 rearrangement. For each sample, productive Simpson clonality was calculated by taking the square root of Simpson's diversity index across productive rearrangements. Drawn from immuneACCESS, this table holds only the in-frame rearrangements with V and J called that TCRdb kept. Clones are partly lost; checked studies trace under half to an unresolved V gene and leave the rest unexplained. V, J and clone size are taken as reported in that table, and D and trimming were inferred from the DNA itself. This sample holds about 150,000 clones; roughly 84% were observed only once. The ten top clones hold about 8.9% of the sample.

The sample is drawn from a study of blood T cell repertoires in COVID-19 (TCRdb year 2020). A note on the overall study: Samples covering the acute and convalescent phases of COVID-19 were provided by collaborators in the United States, Italy and Spain. A freely available public database, intended as a resource for researchers studying the immune response to SARS-CoV-2, is where the repertoires were released. The dataset comprised deeply sampled blood TCRbeta repertoires from subjects exposed to, actively infected with, or recovered from COVID-19. Where available, HLA class I and class II types were obtained from metadata supplied by the sample provider rather than from assay-based typing. The prospective study material was composed of cDNA or gDNA derived from T cells, B-cell-depleted T cells, or PBMCs. Nearly every sample came with metadata listing a de-identified subject ID, COVID-19 status, age in years and sex. The samples were drawn from two sources: the first 160 participants of the ongoing ImmuneRACE study, and 1,000 to 1,500 subjects contributed by 6 global collaborators. Beyond this particular receptor, the publication reports: The amount of clinical and demographic metadata varied by source and participant and was provided uncurated.

According to the germline V gene, CDR1 reads SNHLY and CDR2 reads FYNNEI. Trimming removed 0 bases from V and 1 base from J; the gene matches leave 7 bases unexplained. The CDR3 spans 17 residues, from the cysteine through the phenylalanine. Only the CDR3 DNA is retained, 51 bases long and in frame from the first base. The collaborating institutions used their own protocols to collect whole blood in K2EDTA tubes. For TCRbeta analysis, collaborators shipped samples in one of three forms: frozen whole blood, isolated PBMCs, or DNA extracted from either of those sample types. The V gene is TRBV2 and the J gene is TRBJ2-5, and TRBD2 aligns with 8 junction nucleotides. The source material was peripheral blood. The clonotype comes from a woman aged 45-60 years with acute or convalescent COVID-19. CDR3 sequence: CASSEAILAGPQETQYF. The base sequence is TGTGCCAGCAGTGAAGCAATCCTAGCGGGCCCCCAAGAGACCCAGTACTTC.